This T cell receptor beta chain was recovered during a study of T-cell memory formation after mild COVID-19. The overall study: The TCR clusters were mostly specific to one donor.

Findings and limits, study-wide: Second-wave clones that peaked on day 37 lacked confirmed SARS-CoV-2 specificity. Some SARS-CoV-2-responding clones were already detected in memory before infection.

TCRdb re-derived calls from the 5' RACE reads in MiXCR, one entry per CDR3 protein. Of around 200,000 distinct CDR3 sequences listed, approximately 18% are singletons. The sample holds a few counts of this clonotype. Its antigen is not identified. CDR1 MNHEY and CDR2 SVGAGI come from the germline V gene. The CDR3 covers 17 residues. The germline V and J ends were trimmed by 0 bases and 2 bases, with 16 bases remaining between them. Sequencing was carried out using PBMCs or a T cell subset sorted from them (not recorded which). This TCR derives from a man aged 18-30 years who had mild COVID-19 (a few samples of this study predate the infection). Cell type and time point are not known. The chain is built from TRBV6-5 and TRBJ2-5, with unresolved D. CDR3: CASSYSKDPRKQETQYF. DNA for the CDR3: TGTGCCAGCAGTTACTCGAAAGATCCCAGAAAACAAGAGACCCAGTACTTC.